This T cell receptor beta chain was sequenced for a study of T cell responses to AZD1222 COVID-19 vaccine. In the study overall: Second doses that came at about 4 or about 12 weeks were put together.

V lost 6 bases, J lost 5 bases, and 7 bases stayed unmatched. Germline V gene data show CDR1 as SGHRS and CDR2 as YFSETQ. The CDR3 sequence is 14 residues long. Sequenced by immunoSEQ multiplex PCR; TCRdb stores in-frame clones only, minus some. The data show about 97,000 clones, with about 88% seen just once and 4% to 6% held by the top ten. Of note for this clone: Its antigen is as yet unknown.

Study outcomes and limitations: Targeting of unmutated variant regions was reportedly seen in nearly half of spike-specific TCRs. The breadth and depth of Spike-specific TCRs increased once two AZD1222 doses had been given. Spike was spanned by vaccine-associated CD4 TCRs, with dominance at 160-218 and 743-854.

V gene TRBV5-1 combines with J gene TRBJ2-5; 10 nucleotides line up with TRBD2. The source material was peripheral blood, sampled on day 0 of AZD1222 vaccination. The source is an adult in good health. This CDR3 is CASTLIAGGETQYF. CDR3 nucleotides: TGCGCCAGCACCCTCATAGCGGGAGGCGAGACCCAGTACTTC.